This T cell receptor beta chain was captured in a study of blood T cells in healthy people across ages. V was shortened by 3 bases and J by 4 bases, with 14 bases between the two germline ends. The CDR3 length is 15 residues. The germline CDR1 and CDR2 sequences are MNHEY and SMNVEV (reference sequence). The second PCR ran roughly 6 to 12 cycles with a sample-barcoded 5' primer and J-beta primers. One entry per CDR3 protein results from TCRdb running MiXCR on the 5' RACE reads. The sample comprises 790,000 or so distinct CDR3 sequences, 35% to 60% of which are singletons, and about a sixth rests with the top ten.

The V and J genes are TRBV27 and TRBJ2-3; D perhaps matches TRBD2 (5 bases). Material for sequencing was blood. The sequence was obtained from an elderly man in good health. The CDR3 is CASSFPGVLPDTQYF. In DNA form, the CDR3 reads TGTGCCAGCAGTTTCCCCGGGGTCCTTCCAGATACGCAGTATTTT.